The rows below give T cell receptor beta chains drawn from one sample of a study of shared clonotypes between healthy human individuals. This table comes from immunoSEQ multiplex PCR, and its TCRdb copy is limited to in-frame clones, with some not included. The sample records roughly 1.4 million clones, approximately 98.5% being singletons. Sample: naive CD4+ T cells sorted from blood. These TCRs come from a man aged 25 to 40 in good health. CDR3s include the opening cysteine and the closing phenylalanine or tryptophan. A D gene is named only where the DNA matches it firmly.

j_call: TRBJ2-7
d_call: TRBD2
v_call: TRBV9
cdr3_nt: TGTGCCAGCAGCGTAGATTCCAGGGAGGGGTACGAGCAGTACTTC
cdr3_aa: CASSVDSREGYEQYF

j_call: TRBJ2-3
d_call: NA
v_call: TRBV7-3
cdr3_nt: TGTGCCAGCAGCACGGGGGATACGCAGTATTTT
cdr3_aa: CASSTGDTQYF

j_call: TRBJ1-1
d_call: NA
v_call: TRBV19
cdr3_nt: TGTGCCAGTAGTCCCCGGGGGGCTACAGCTTTCTTT
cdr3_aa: CASSPRGATAFF

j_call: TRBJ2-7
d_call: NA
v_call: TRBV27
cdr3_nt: TGTGCCAGCAGTTTACAGCCAGGGGTAGTTGGTGAGCAGTACTTC
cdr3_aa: CASSLQPGVVGEQYF

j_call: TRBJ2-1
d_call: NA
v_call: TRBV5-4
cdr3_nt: TGTGCCAGCACTCGGGACCTAGCGTGGAATGAGCAGTTCTTC
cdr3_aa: CASTRDLAWNEQFF

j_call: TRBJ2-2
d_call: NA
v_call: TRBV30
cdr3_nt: TGTGCCTGGAGTGTTCGGGACTTTTTGGGCGGGGAGCTGTTTTTT
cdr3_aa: CAWSVRDFLGGELFF

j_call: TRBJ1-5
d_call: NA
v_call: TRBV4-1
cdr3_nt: TGCGCCAGCAGCCTCCGGGACAACCCAAAAGTACAGCCCCAGCATTTT
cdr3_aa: CASSLRDNPKVQPQHF

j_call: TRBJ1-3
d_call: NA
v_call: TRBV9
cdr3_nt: TGTGCCAGCAGCGCCCACCGGGGCCTGGGGGACACCATATATTTT
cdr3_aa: CASSAHRGLGDTIYF

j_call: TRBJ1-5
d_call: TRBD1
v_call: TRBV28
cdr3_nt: TGTGCCAGCAGTTCTGGGGACAGGGGAGGCAATCAGCCCCAGCATTTT
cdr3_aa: CASSSGDRGGNQPQHF

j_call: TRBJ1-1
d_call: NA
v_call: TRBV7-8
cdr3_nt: TGTGCCAGCAGCTTCGTCGGGGGGGAGGACACTGAAGCTTTCTTT
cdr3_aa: CASSFVGGEDTEAFF

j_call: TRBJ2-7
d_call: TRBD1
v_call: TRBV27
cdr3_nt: TGTGCCAGTAGTTTAGGTGGCAGGGGGCCATACGAGCAGTACTTC
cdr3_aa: CASSLGGRGPYEQYF

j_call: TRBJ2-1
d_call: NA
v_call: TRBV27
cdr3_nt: TGTGCCAGCAGTTATGTGCCTTTGGGGTCCCACTACAATGAGCAGTTCTTC
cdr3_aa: CASSYVPLGSHYNEQFF

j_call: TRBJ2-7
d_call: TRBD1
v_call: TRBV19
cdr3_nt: TGTGCCAGTAGTATAGCACCGGGACAGGCCCTCGAGCAGTACTTC
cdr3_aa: CASSIAPGQALEQYF

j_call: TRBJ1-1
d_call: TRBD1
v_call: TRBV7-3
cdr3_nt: TGTGCCAGCAGCCCGGGAGGGGGCGTTTCTGAAGCTTTCTTT
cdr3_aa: CASSPGGGVSEAFF

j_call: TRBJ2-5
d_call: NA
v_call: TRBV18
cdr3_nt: TGTGCCAGCTCACCCCGGAACCAAGAGACCCAGTACTTC
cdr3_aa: CASSPRNQETQYF

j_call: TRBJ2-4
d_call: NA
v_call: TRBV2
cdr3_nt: TGTGCCAGCAGTGAAAGGAGTCTAGCCAAAAACATTCAGTACTTC
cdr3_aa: CASSERSLAKNIQYF

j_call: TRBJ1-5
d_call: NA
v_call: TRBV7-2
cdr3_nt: TGTGCCAGCAGCTTAGCGCGCCCTGAGCCCCAGCATTTT
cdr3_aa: CASSLARPEPQHF

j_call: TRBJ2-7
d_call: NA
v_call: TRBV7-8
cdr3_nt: TGTGCCAGCGGAGTCCAGGGCCTGCCCTACGAGCAGTACTTC
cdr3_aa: CASGVQGLPYEQYF

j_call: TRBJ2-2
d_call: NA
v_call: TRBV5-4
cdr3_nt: TGTGCCAGCAGCTTGGGAGTCACCGGGGAGCTGTTTTTT
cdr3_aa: CASSLGVTGELFF